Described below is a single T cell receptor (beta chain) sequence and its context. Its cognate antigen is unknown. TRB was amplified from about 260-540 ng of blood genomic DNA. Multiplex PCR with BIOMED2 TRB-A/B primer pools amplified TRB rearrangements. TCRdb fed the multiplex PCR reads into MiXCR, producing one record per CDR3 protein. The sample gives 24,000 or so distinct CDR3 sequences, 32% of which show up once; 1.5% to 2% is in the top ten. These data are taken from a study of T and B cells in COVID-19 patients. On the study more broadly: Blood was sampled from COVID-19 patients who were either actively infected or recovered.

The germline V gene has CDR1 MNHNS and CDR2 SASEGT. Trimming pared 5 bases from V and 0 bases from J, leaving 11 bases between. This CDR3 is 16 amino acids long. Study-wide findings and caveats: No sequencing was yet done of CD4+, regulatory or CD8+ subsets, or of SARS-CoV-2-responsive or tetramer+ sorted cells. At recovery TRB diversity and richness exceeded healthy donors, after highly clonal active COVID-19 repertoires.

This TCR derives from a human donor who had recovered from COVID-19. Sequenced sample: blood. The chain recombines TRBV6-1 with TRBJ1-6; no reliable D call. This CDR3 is CASSPDSSSYNSPLHF. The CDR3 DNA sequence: TGTGCCAGCAGTCCGGATTCTAGCTCCTATAATTCACCCCTCCACTTT.